Listed below are T cell receptor beta chains from one sample, sequenced in a study of cytomegalovirus exposure and HLA in healthy donors. The table came from immunoSEQ multiplex PCR; TCRdb's copy has only in-frame clones and leaves some out. Of around 130,000 clones in the sample, around 86% were seen once. Sequenced input: PBMCs. The receptor set was obtained from a middle-aged woman in good health and CMV-seronegative. Both conserved end residues are part of each CDR3. The D gene is left open where the match is weak. Where a row states a size, it is once, few, many or the class of an expanded clone; other rows omit it.

cdr3_nt	cdr3_aa	clone_size	j_call	d_call	v_call
TGTGCCAGCAGCCGAAGAGTTGGCACAGATACGCAGTATTTT	CASSRRVGTDTQYF	once	TRBJ2-3	.	TRBV7-7
TGTGCCAGCAGTTCCCGCCCATCTACCGCGACAGATACGCAGTATTTT	CASSSRPSTATDTQYF	.	TRBJ2-3	.	TRBV27
TGTGCCAGCAGTTGGGGACAGATGAACACTGAAGCTTTCTTT	CASSWGQMNTEAFF	.	TRBJ1-1	TRBD1	TRBV6-5
TGTGCCAGCAGCCCCTATTTAGCGGGAGGGTCTTCCTACGAGCAGTACTTC	CASSPYLAGGSSYEQYF	.	TRBJ2-7	TRBD2	TRBV7-2
TGTGCCAGCGCGAGGGACAGCTACACTGAAGCTTTCTTT	CASARDSYTEAFF	few	TRBJ1-1	TRBD1	TRBV28
TGTGCCAGCAGCCCCCGCCGGCCAGGGGGCCACAGAGACGAGCAGTACTTC	CASSPRRPGGHRDEQYF	.	TRBJ2-7	TRBD1	TRBV11-1
.	CASSPRYVCNYEQYF	.	TRBJ2-7	.	TRBV21-1
TGCGCCAGCAGCTACACTGGACTAGCGGAATCCTACGAGCAGTACTTC	CASSYTGLAESYEQYF	.	TRBJ2-7	TRBD2	TRBV5-1
TGTGCCTGGGGAACTGGGACAGGCGCACATTCACCCCTCCACTTT	CAWGTGTGAHSPLHF	.	TRBJ1-6	TRBD1	TRBV30
TGTGCCAGCAGCCTGATTCGACAGGACGAGCAGTACTTC	CASSLIRQDEQYF	.	TRBJ2-7	.	TRBV5-8
TGTGCCAGCAGCTTGTATTTGGGAGGAGTCCTACCAAAGCAGTACTTC	CASSLYLGGVLPKQYF	.	TRBJ2-7	.	TRBV5-6
TGTGCCACCAGCGAGGGACAGGTGAACACAGATACGCAGTATTTT	CATSEGQVNTDTQYF	.	TRBJ2-3	TRBD1	TRBV15
TGCGCCAGCAGCTCGAGCTCCTACGAGCAGTACTTC	CASSSSSYEQYF	.	TRBJ2-7	.	TRBV5-1
TGTGCCAGCAGCTTAAACGGTCGGGGGAGCACAGATACGCAGTATTTT	CASSLNGRGSTDTQYF	.	TRBJ2-3	.	TRBV11-2
TGCGCCAGCAGCAACGGGTCCATCTGGGCTGAAGCTTTCTTT	CASSNGSIWAEAFF	.	TRBJ1-1	.	TRBV5-1
TGCGCCAGCGGGGGACAGGGACTTTCTAATGAAAAACTGTTTTTT	CASGGQGLSNEKLFF	few	TRBJ1-4	TRBD1	TRBV5-1
TGCGCCAGCAGCCAAGAGACAGGCCAACCTTCCTACGAGCAGTACTTC	CASSQETGQPSYEQYF	.	TRBJ2-7	.	TRBV4-3